This TCR beta chain emerged from a study of cytomegalovirus exposure and HLA in healthy donors. This clone has only one observation. Primers: 60 Vbeta forward and 13 Jbeta reverse. Using immunoSEQ multiplex PCR, the repertoire was profiled, and TCRdb retains in-frame clones only, with some absent. The data contain over 90,000 clones, over 75% of them singletons. There are 14 residues in the CDR3. CDR1 and CDR2 (germline): GTSNPN, SVGIG (reference sequence). Deletions cut 0 bases from V and 9 bases from J, with 17 bases between. The sequenced sample consisted of PBMCs. The chain employs TRBV30 and TRBJ1-2; possibly TRBD1 for D (5 bases). The sequence was collected from a man aged 40-49 years in good health and CMV-seropositive. This CDR3 reads CAWSVGGRITSYTF. CDR3 nucleotides: TGTGCCTGGAGTGTTGGGGGGAGAATTACGAGCTACACCTTC.